The present entry profiles one TCR beta chain with its context. What it binds is not known. 13 Jbeta primers and 60 Vbeta primers were used for the PCR. Authors' analysis steps: A follow-up analysis tallied 73 million or so unique TCR beta chains, about 10 million shared. Generated by immunoSEQ multiplex PCR, the TCRdb table keeps only in-frame clones and is missing some. V and J calls plus clone size are reproduced from that table; the DNA served to infer D and trimming. The profile shows 100,000 to 150,000 clones, about 74% of them singletons. The sample originates from a study of cytomegalovirus exposure and HLA in healthy donors. The study's findings and limits: Sequence variants that were highly shared formed a cluster that was likely a sequencing artifact. For cytomegalovirus status, the classifier reportedly gave diagnoses with high specificity and sensitivity. Per a prior analysis, the majority of TCR beta V segments were productive roughly 87% or roughly 30% of the time.

J gave up 10 bases and V 2 bases, and 15 bases lay outside the gene matches. Per the germline V gene, CDR1 is ENHRY and CDR2 is SYGVKD. The CDR3 extends over 17 amino acids. J is TRBJ1-4 and V is TRBV10-3; 8 positions agree with TRBD1. Material for sequencing was PBMCs. The receptor was derived from a woman between 45 and 60 years old in good health and CMV-seropositive. The CDR3 DNA reads as TGTGCCATCAGTGAGAGGGGGACAGGCTCGGGGAAGGGAAAACTGTTTTTT. Protein product: CAISERGTGSGKGKLFF.